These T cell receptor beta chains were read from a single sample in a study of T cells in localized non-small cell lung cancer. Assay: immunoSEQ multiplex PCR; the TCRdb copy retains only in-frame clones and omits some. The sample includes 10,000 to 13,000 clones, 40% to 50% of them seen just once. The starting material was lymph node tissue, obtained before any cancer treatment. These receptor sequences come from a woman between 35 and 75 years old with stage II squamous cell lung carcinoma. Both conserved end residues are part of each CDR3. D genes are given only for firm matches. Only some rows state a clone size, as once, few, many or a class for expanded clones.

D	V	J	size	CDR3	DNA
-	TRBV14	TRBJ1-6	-	CASSHPSSPLHF	TGTGCCAGCAGCCATCCCTCTTCACCCCTCCACTTT
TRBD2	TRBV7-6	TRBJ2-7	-	CASSLRGLTSGGTYEQYF	TGTGCCAGCAGCTTAAGGGGTCTGACTAGCGGGGGAACCTACGAGCAGTACTTC
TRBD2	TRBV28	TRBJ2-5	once	CASRLAGSKETQYF	TGTGCCAGCAGACTAGCGGGGTCAAAAGAGACCCAGTACTTC
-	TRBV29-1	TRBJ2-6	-	CSVEDRVSGRPGANVLTF	TGCAGCGTTGAAGATCGGGTTTCGGGGAGGCCTGGGGCCAACGTCCTGACTTTC
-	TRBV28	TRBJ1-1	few	CASSRQAPPIAFF	TGTGCCAGCAGTCGACAAGCCCCCCCGATTGCTTTCTTT
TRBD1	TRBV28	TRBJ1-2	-	CASSPSDRVGGYTF	TGTGCCAGCAGTCCCTCGGACAGGGTGGGCGGCTACACCTTC
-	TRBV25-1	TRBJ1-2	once	CASIGAANYGYTF	TGTGCCAGCATAGGGGCGGCGAACTATGGCTACACCTTC
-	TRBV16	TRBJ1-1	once	CASSAGQQNTEAFF	TGTGCCAGCAGTGCAGGACAGCAGAACACTGAAGCTTTCTTT
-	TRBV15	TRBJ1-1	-	CATGRGGNTEAFF	TGTGCCACCGGCCGGGGAGGGAACACTGAAGCTTTCTTT
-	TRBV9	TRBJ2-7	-	CASSEPLVDPYF	TGTGCCAGCAGTGAACCCTTGGTAGACCCGTACTTC
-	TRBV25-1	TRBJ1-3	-	CASSDWGSSTIYF	TGTGCCAGCAGTGACTGGGGAAGTAGCACCATATATTTT
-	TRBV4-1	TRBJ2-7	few	CASSPDPTGPMAHEQYF	TGCGCCAGCAGCCCCGACCCAACGGGACCCATGGCCCACGAGCAGTACTTC
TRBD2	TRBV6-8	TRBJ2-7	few	CASSSGGGNGQYF	TGTGCCAGCAGTTCCGGGGGAGGGAACGGGCAGTACTTC
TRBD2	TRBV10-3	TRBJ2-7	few	CASSIGTSGRLGYF	TGTGCCAGCTCTATCGGGACTAGCGGGAGGTTAGGATACTTC
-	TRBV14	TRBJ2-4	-	CASGRTKNIQYF	TGTGCCAGCGGGAGGACGAAAAACATTCAGTACTTC
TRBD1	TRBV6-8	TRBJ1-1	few	CASSDRASNTEAFF	TGTGCCAGCAGTGACAGGGCTTCGAACACTGAAGCTTTCTTT
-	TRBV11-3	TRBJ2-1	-	CASSLGFVRHNEQFF	TGTGCCAGCAGCTTAGGGTTTGTCAGACACAATGAGCAGTTCTTC
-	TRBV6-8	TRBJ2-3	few	CASSAFPSGSTDTQYF	TGTGCCAGCAGTGCGTTCCCCTCCGGGAGCACAGATACGCAGTATTTT
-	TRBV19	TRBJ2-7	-	CASSIQGTSSYEQYF	TGTGCCAGTAGTATCCAGGGAACCAGCTCCTACGAGCAGTACTTC
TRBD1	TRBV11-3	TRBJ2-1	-	CASSSTGFSNEQFF	TGTGCCAGCAGCTCGACAGGGTTTAGCAATGAGCAGTTCTTC
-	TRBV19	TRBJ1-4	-	CASSIRGNGEKLFF	TGTGCCAGTAGTATTAGGGGAAATGGCGAAAAACTGTTTTTT
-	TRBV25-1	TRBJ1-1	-	CASRAVRPATEAFF	TGTGCCAGCAGAGCGGTTAGGCCTGCCACTGAAGCTTTCTTT
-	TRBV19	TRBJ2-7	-	CASRVTAQAIYEQYF	TGTGCCAGTAGGGTGACAGCCCAAGCGATTTACGAGCAGTACTTC
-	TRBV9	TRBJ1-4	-	CASRQDYNEKLFF	TGTGCCAGCCGACAGGACTATAATGAAAAACTGTTTTTT
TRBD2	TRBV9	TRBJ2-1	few	CASSAETSGSRWFF	TGTGCCAGCAGTGCTGAGACTAGCGGGAGTCGATGGTTCTTC
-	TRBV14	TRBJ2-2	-	CASSQGRTRSTTGELFF	TGTGCCAGCAGCCAAGGCCGGACCAGGAGTACCACCGGGGAGCTGTTTTTT
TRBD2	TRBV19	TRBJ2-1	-	CASSIEEGLAGALNEQFF	TGTGCCAGTAGTATAGAAGAGGGACTAGCGGGTGCCCTCAATGAGCAGTTCTTC
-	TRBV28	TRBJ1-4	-	CASSLRRGQGEKLFF	TGTGCCAGCAGTTTACGCCGGGGGCAAGGTGAAAAACTGTTTTTT
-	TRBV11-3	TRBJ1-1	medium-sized	CASSPRGEAGTEAFF	TGTGCCAGCAGCCCCCGTGGAGAGGCGGGTACTGAAGCTTTCTTT
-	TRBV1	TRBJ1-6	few	CASSQGTGTGIFNSPLHF	TGCGCCAGCAGCCAAGGCACCGGGACAGGGATTTTTAATTCACCCCTCCACTTT
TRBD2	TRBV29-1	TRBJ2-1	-	CSVEGERDRPSGGSYNEQFF	TGCAGCGTCGAAGGGGAGCGAGACAGGCCAAGCGGGGGGTCCTACAATGAGCAGTTCTTC
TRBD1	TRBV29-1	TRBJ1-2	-	CSARQGALYGYTF	TGCAGCGCGAGACAGGGGGCTTTATATGGCTACACCTTC
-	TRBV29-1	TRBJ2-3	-	CSVNYLRGDTQYF	TGCAGCGTTAATTACCTCAGGGGAGATACGCAGTATTTT
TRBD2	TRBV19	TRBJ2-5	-	CASSQGASGRATQYF	TGTGCCAGTAGTCAAGGCGCTAGCGGGAGAGCGACCCAGTACTTC
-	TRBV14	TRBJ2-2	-	CASSQAQTNTGELFF	TGTGCCAGCAGCCAAGCACAAACGAACACCGGGGAGCTGTTTTTT
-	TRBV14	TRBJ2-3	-	CASSQDLTLGRDTQYF	TGTGCCAGCAGCCAAGATCTTACGCTAGGCCGAGATACGCAGTATTTT
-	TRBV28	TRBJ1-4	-	CASTGWANEKLFF	TGTGCCAGCACAGGGTGGGCGAACGAAAAACTGTTTTTT
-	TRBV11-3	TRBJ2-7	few	CASSLKNPTNYEQYF	TGTGCCAGCAGCTTGAAAAATCCCACGAATTACGAGCAGTACTTC
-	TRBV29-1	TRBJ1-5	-	CSVVTLGGDQPQHF	TGCAGCGTCGTAACACTAGGAGGGGATCAGCCCCAGCATTTT
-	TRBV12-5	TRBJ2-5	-	CASGFPLTLYQETQYF	TGTGCTAGTGGTTTTCCTCTAACCCTGTACCAAGAGACCCAGTACTTC
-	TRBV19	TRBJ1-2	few	CASKIGTYGYTF	TGTGCCAGTAAGATAGGGACCTATGGCTACACCTTC
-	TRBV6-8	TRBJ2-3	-	CASTNIVMDTQYF	TGTGCCAGCACCAATATAGTAATGGATACGCAGTATTTT
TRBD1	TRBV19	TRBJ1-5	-	CASSMWGTAFSNQPQHF	TGTGCCAGTAGTATGTGGGGGACAGCGTTTAGCAATCAGCCCCAGCATTTT
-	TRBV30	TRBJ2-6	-	CAWSYGGTGANVLTF	TGTGCCTGGAGTTATGGGGGAACTGGGGCCAACGTCCTGACTTTC
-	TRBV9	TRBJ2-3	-	CANPGSTDTQYF	TGTGCCAACCCGGGGAGCACAGATACGCAGTATTTT
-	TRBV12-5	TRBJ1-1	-	CASGLGAGVRTEAFF	TGTGCTAGTGGTTTGGGGGCAGGAGTTAGGACTGAAGCTTTCTTT
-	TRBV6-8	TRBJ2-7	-	CASSFTTSRVDEQYF	TGTGCCAGCAGTTTTACGACTAGTAGGGTCGACGAGCAGTACTTC
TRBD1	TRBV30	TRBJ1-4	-	CAWSAQGATNEKLFF	TGTGCCTGGAGTGCGCAGGGGGCAACTAATGAAAAACTGTTTTTT